This TCR beta chain is drawn from a study of response to subunit inactivated influenza vaccine (dated by TCRdb to 2016 to 2018). About the full investigation: Deep quantitative T cell receptor repertoire profiling was used in the study to track responses to a trivalent subunit inactivated influenza vaccine. Paper-wide results and their limitations: The authors suggested that each seasonal influenza vaccination may recruit only a limited number of new T cells.

Per the germline V gene, SGHDT is the CDR1 and YYEEEE is the CDR2. V lost 5 bases and J lost 5 bases, and the count of bases not matched to a germline gene is 10. The CDR3 sequence holds 15 residues, the cysteine and phenylalanine included. Kept here is only the CDR3 DNA, which spans 45 bases and is read in frame from base 1. This clonotype was seen more than once but under ten times. Its cognate antigen has yet to be identified. One base away there is no much larger clone; base qualities are not given. The protocol used for the library was RT-PCR. The data were produced on an Illumina HiSeq 2500. Through fastp at Q25 and MiXCR, TCRdb rebuilt clones from the public reads, retaining in-frame beta chains. One record per CDR3 amino acid sequence lists the most common genes and DNA. The sample table records hundreds of thousands of distinct CDR3 sequences; 12% of these occur just once. 10% to 13% of the sample comes from the top ten.

This receptor chain uses TRBV5-6 and TRBJ2-3, with 8 junctional bases fitting TRBD1. The clonotype comes from a man aged 45 to 65 who received an inactivated influenza vaccine. Donor details come from another sample of the same person, matched by shared clones. Source: PBMCs from blood, taken on the day of vaccination. The nucleotides are TGTGCCAGCAGGGGGACAGGTCGTTCGAGAGATACGCAGTATTTT. Translation gives CASRGTGRSRDTQYF.